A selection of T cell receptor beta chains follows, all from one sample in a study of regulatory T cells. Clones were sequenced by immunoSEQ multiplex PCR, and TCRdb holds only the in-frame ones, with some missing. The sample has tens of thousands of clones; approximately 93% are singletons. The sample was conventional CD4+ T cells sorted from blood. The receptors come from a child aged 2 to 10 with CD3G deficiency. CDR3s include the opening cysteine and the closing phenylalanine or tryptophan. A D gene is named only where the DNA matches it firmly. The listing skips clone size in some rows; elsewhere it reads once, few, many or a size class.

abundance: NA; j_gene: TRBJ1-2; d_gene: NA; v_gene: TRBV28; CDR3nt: TGTGCCAGCAGCCTCGGAGGGCGCCGAACCTATGGCTACACCTTC; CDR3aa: CASSLGGRRTYGYTF
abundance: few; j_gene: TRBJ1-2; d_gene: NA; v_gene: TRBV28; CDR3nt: TGTGCCAGCAGTTATCTAGGCAGCTACACCTTC; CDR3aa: CASSYLGSYTF
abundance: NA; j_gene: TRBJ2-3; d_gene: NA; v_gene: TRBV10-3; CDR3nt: TGTGCCATCAGTGAACAGGTCACAGATACGCAGTATTTT; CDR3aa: CAISEQVTDTQYF
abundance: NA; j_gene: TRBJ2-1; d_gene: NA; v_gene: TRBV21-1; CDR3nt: TGTGCCAGCAGCCGAGACCCGGGACGGCGGGCCAACTACAATGAGCAGTTCTTC; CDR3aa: CASSRDPGRRANYNEQFF
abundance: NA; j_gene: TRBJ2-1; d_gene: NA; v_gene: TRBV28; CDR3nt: TGTGCCAGCAGTTCCCATAGCGGCAATGAGCAGTTCTTC; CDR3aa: CASSSHSGNEQFF
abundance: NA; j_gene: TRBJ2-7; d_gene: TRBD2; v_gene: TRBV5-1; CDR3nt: TGCGCCAGCAGCTTACTAGCGGGAGTCGGGGAGCAGTACTTC; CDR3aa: CASSLLAGVGEQYF
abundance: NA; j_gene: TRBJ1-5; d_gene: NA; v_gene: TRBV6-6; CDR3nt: TGTGCCAGCGGGGATTATAGCAATCAGCCCCAGCATTTT; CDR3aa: CASGDYSNQPQHF
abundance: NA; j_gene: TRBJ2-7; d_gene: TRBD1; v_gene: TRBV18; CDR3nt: TGTGCCAGCTCTCCACGACAGGGGTCGGTCTACGAGCAGTACTTC; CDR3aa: CASSPRQGSVYEQYF
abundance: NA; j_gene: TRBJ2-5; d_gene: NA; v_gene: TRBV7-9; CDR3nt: TGTGCCAGCAGCTTAGCCCGGGTAGTAGGGGAGACCCAGTACTTC; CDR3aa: CASSLARVVGETQYF
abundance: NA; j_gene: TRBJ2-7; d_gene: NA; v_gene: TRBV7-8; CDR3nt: TGTGCCAGCAGCTCTCAATTAGTAGCCGAGCAGTACTTC; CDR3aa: CASSSQLVAEQYF
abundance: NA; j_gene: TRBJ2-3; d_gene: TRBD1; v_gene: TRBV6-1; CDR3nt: TGTGCCAGCAGGAACAGGGGTACAGATACGCAGTATTTT; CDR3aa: CASRNRGTDTQYF
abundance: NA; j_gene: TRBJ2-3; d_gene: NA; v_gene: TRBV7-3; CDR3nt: TGTGCCAGCAGCTTAGGGACCGGGCCCACAGATACGCAGTATTTT; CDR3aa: CASSLGTGPTDTQYF
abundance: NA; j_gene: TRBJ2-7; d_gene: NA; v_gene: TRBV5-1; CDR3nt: TGCGCCAGCAGCGAGTTCTCGCCAGTCGGACTGCAGTACTTC; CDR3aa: CASSEFSPVGLQYF
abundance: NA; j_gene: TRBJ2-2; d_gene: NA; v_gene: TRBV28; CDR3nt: TGTGCCAGCAGTTTCCCGGGAACCGGGGAGCTGTTTTTT; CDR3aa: CASSFPGTGELFF
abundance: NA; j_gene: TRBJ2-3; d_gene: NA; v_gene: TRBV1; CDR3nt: TGCACCAGCAGCCAAGAGGGACTAGCGGGAGGGGGCACAGATACGCAGTATTTT; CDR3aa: CTSSQEGLAGGGTDTQYF
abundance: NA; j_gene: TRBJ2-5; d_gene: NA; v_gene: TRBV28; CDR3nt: TGTGCCAGCAGTTTCCATGGGGGACCAGGGACCCAGTACTTC; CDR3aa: CASSFHGGPGTQYF
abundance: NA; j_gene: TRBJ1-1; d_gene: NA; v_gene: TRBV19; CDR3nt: TGTGCCAGTAGTCTCTTCCCCGGGTCTGAAGCTTTCTTT; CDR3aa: CASSLFPGSEAFF